This T cell receptor (beta chain) originates from a study of blood T cell repertoires in COVID-19. About the research overall: The samples span acute and convalescent COVID-19 from the United States, Italy and Spain. The cDNA or gDNA used as material had been derived from T cells, B-cell-depleted T cells, or PBMCs.

Seattle's enrolled individuals joined amid active infection and were then monitored longitudinally. Authors' analysis steps: Amplified reference gene primers provided the basis for estimating nucleated cell counts. Measured with immunoSEQ multiplex PCR; TCRdb has only the in-frame clones, and not every one. Clone size and the V and J calls come from that table; the DNA yielded D and trimming. This table has 100,000 to 150,000 clones, 85% to 90% appearing once. The count of this clone is one. Unmatched junction bases numbered 14, after V lost 6 bases and J lost 8 bases. This CDR3 has 15 residues. Germline CDR1 and CDR2: SGHDT and YYEEEE.

This clonotype was sampled from a woman of 80 years or more with COVID-19, enrolled during active disease. Sequencing used peripheral blood. J is TRBJ2-1 and V is TRBV5-6; the match to TRBD1 covers 7 bases. This chain's CDR3 is CASILWSGGEDEQFF. The CDR3 bases are TGTGCCAGCATCCTTTGGTCAGGGGGTGAGGATGAGCAGTTCTTC.